This entry describes one T cell receptor (beta chain). Its specificity is unknown. Trimming left V 5 bases short and J 0 bases short, with 9 bases between. The CDR3 covers 14 residues. Germline V gene sequence: CDR1 SGHKS, CDR2 YYEKEE (reference sequence). This specimen comes from a study of cytomegalovirus exposure and HLA in healthy donors. Study-wide findings and caveats: Per a prior analysis, the majority of TCR beta V segments were productive roughly 90% or roughly 30% of the time. There were three CMV-associated chains whose specificity for CMV antigens was confirmed in vitro. For cytomegalovirus status, the classifier reportedly gave diagnoses with high specificity and sensitivity.

Primers included in the PCR were 60 Vbeta and 13 Jbeta primers. Using immunoSEQ multiplex PCR, the repertoire was profiled, and TCRdb retains in-frame clones only, with some absent. The table shows some 150,000 clones, with about two thirds occurring only once. Sequenced: PBMCs. The TCR originated in a man in his forties in good health and CMV-seronegative. The chain carries TRBV5-5 and TRBJ1-3, with D unresolved. The CDR3, as DNA: TGTGCCAGCAGGGAGGGCAGCTCTGGAAACACCATATATTTT. This gives the protein CASREGSSGNTIYF.